This entry is about one TCR beta chain. Trimming pared 0 bases from V and 7 bases from J, leaving 7 bases between. Germline CDR1 and CDR2: SGHRS and YFSETQ. The CDR3 has 13 amino acids. Profiled with immunoSEQ multiplex PCR; TCRdb holds only in-frame clones, not every one. The sample consists of roughly 65,000 clones, 85% to 95% of them appearing once. The entry originates in a study of T cells after somatic rescue of genetic block. Sequenced: peripheral blood mononuclear cells (PBMCs). The sequence was collected from a man aged 35 to 55. The chain recombines TRBV5-1 with TRBJ2-2; perhaps TRBD1 as D (6 bases). CDR3 protein: CASSLVGGGELFF. As DNA, the CDR3 is TGCGCCAGCAGCTTGGTAGGGGGCGGGGAGCTGTTTTTT.